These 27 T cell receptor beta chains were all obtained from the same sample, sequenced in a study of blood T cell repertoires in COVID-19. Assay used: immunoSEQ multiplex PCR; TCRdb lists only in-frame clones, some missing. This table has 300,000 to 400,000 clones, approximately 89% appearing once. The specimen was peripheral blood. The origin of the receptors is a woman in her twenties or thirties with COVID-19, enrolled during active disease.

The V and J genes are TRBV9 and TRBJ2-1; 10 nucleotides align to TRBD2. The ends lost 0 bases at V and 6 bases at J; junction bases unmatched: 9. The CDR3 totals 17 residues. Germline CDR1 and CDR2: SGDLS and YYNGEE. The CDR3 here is CASSVAGLAGASNEQFF. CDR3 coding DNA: TGTGCCAGCAGCGTAGCTGGGCTAGCGGGGGCCAGCAATGAGCAGTTCTTC.

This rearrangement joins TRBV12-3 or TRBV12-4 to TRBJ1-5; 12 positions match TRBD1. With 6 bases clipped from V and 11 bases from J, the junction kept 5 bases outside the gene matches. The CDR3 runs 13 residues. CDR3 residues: CASRGTGGNAQHF. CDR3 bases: TGTGCCAGCAGAGGGACAGGGGGCAATGCCCAGCATTTT.

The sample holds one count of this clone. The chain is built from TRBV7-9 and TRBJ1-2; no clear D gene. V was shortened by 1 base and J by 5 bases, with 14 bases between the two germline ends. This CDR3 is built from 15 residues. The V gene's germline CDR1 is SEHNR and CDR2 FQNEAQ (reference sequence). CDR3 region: CASSLVYGEEYGYTF. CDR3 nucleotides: TGTGCCAGCAGCTTAGTTTACGGTGAGGAGTATGGCTACACCTTC.

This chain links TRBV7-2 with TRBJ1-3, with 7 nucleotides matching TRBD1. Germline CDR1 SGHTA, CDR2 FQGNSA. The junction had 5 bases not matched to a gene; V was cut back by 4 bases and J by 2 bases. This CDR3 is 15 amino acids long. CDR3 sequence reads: CASSSRTGAGNTIYF. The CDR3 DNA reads TGTGCCAGCAGCTCACGGACAGGAGCTGGAAACACCATATATTTT.

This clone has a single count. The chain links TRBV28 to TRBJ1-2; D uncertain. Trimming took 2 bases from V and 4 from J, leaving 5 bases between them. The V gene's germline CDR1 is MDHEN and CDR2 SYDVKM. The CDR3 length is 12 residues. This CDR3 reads CASSLPLYGYTF. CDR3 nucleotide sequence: TGTGCCAGCAGTTTACCTCTCTATGGCTACACCTTC.

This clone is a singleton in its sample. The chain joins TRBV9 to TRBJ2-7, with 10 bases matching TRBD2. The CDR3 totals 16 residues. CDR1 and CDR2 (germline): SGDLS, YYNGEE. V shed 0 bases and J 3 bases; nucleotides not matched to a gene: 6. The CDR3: CASSVGSSGGFYEQYF. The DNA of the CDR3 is TGTGCCAGCAGCGTAGGGAGTAGCGGGGGGTTCTACGAGCAGTACTTC.

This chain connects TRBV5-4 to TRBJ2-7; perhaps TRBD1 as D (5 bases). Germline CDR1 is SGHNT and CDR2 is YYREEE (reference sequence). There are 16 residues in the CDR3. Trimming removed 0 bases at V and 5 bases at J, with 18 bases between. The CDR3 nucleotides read TGTGCCAGCAGCTTGGGCAGTCCTCAGGGTAGAGACGAGCAGTACGTC. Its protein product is CASSLGSPQGRDEQYV.

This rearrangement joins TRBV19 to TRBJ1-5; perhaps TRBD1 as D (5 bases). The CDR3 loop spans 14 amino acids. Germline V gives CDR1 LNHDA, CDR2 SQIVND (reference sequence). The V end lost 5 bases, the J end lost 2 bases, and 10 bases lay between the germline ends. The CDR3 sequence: CASSVRGGNQPQHF. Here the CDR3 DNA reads TGTGCCAGTAGTGTTAGGGGTGGCAATCAGCCCCAGCATTTT.

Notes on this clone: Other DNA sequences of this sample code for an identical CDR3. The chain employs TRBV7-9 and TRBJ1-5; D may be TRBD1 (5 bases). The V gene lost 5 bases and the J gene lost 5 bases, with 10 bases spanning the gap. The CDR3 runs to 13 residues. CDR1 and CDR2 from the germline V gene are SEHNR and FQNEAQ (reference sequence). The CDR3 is CASSLQGDQPQHF. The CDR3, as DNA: TGTGCCAGCAGCCTCCAGGGTGATCAGCCCCAGCATTTT.

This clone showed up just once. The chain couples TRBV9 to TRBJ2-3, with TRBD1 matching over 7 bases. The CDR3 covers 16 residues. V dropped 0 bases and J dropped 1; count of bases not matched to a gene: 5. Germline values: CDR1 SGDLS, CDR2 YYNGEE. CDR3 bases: TGTGCCAGCAGCGTAGAAACAGGGGTGGGCACAGATACGCAGTATTTT. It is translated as CASSVETGVGTDTQYF.

This CDR3 reads CASSPPDQGTTNEKLFF. The CDR3 nucleotides read TGTGCCAGCTCACCACCGGACCAGGGGACAACTAATGAAAAACTGTTTTTT. This sequence joins TRBV18 and TRBJ1-4; D is possibly TRBD1 (6 bases). Germline assignment: CDR1 KGHSH and CDR2 LQKENI. The V and J ends lost 0 bases and 0 bases respectively, with 11 bases between them. The CDR3 runs 17 residues. Drawing the rest from reference TRBV18 and TRBJ1-4, the complete variable domain is NAGVMQNPRHLVRRRGQEARLRCSPMKGHSHVYWYRQLPEEGLKFMVYLQKENIIDESGMPKERFSAEFPKEGPSILRIQQVVRGDSAAYFCASSPPDQGTTNEKLFFGSGTQLSVL.

This CDR3 reads CASSQDSGNGEPQHF. CDR3 DNA sequence: TGTGCCAGCAGCCAAGATTCGGGGAACGGGGAGCCCCAGCATTTT. The chain couples TRBV3-1 (or the pseudogene TRBV3-2) to TRBJ1-5; D ambiguous. Germline V gene sequence: CDR1 LGHDT, CDR2 YNNKEL (reference sequence). V was shortened by 0 bases and J by 8 bases, with 14 bases between the two germline ends. The CDR3 is 15 amino acids.

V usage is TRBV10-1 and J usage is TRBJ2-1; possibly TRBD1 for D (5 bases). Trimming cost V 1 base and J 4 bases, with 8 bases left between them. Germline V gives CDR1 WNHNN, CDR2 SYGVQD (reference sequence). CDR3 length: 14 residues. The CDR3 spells CASSELRGYNEQFF. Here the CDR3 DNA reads TGCGCCAGCAGTGAGTTAAGGGGTTACAATGAGCAGTTCTTC.

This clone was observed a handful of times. The CDR3 nucleotides read TGCGCCAGCAGCCAAGCCGTACAGGGGGGCAGGGGTGGCTACACCTTC. Encoded protein: CASSQAVQGGRGGYTF. The chain is built from TRBV4-1 and TRBJ1-2; 8 bases align to TRBD1. J was trimmed by 7 bases and V by 1 base; bases with no gene match: 11. CDR3 length equals 16 residues. The germline gives CDR1 MGHRA, CDR2 YSYEKL.

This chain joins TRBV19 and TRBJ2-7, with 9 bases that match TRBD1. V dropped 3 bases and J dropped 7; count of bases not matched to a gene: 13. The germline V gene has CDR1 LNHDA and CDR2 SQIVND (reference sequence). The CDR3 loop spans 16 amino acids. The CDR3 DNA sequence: TGTGCCAGTAGTATTGCGCCGGGACAGGGAATGGCAGAGCAGTACTTC. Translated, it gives CASSIAPGQGMAEQYF. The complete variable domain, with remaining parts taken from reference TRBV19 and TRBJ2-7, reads DGGITQSPKYLFRKEGQNVTLSCEQNLNHDAMYWYRQDPGQGLRLIYYSQIVNDFQKGDIAEGYSVSREKKESFPLTVTSAQKNPTAFYLCASSIAPGQGMAEQYFGPGTRLTVT.

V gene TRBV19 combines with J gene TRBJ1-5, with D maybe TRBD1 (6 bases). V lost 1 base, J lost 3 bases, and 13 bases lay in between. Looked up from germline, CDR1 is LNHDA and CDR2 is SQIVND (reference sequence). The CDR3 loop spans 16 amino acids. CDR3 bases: TGTGCCAGTAGTATAGTTTGGACAGCGGACAATCAGCCCCAGCATTTT. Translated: CASSIVWTADNQPQHF.

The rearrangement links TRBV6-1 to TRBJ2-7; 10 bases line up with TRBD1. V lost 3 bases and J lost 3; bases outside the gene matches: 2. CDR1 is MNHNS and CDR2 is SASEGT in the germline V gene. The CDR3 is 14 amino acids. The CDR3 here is CASSEDRGNYEQYF. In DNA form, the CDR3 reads TGTGCCAGCAGTGAGGACAGGGGGAACTACGAGCAGTACTTC.

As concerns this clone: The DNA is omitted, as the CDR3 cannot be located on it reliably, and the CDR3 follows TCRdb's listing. The CDR3 here is CASSSILVGEQYF. This rearrangement joins TRBV7-9 to TRBJ2-7; no check of the table's D call, TRBD2, against the DNA was made. CDR1 is SEHNR and CDR2 is FQNEAQ in the germline V gene (reference sequence). Inclusive of both ends, the CDR3 amounts to 13 amino acids.

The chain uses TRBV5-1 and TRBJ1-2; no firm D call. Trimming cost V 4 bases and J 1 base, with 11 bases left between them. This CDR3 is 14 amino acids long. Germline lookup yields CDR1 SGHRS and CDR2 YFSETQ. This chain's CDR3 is CASSAAGINYGYTF. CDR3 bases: TGCGCCAGCAGCGCGGCGGGGATTAACTATGGCTACACCTTC.

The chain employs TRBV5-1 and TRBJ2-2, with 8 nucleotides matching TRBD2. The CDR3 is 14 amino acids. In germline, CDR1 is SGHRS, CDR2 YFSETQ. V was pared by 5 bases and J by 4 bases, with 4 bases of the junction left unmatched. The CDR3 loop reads CASRVLAGTGELFF. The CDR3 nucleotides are TGCGCCAGCAGGGTTCTAGCGGGCACCGGGGAGCTGTTTTTT.

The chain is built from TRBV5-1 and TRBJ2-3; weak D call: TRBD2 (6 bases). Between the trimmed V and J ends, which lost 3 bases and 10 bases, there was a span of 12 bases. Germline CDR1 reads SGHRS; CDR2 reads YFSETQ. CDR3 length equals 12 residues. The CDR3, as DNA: TGCGCCAGCAGCTACACGGAGGGATCGCAGTATTTT. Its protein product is CASSYTEGSQYF.

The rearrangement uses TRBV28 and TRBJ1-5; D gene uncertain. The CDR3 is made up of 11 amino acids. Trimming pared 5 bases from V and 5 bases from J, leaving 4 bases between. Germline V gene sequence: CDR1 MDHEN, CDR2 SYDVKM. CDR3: CASSLHQPQHF. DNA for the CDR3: TGTGCCAGCAGTCTCCATCAGCCCCAGCATTTT.

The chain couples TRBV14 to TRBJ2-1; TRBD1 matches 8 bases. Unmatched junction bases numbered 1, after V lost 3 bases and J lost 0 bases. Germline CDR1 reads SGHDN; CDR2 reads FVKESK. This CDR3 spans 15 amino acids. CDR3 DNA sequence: TGTGCCAGCAGCCACGGACAGGGCTCCTACAATGAGCAGTTCTTC. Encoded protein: CASSHGQGSYNEQFF.

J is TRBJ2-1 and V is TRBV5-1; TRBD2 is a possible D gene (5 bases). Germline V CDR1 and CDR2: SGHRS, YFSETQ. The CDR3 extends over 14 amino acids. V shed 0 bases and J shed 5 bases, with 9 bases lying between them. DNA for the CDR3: TGCGCCAGCAGCTTGGCTGGGGAGCACAATGAGCAGTTCTTC. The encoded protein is CASSLAGEHNEQFF. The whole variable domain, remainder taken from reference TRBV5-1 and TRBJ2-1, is KAGVTQTPRYLIKTRGQQVTLSCSPISGHRSVSWYQQTPGQGLQFLFEYFSETQRNKGNFPGRFSGRQFSNSRSEMNVSTLELGDSALYLCASSLAGEHNEQFFGPGTRLTVL.

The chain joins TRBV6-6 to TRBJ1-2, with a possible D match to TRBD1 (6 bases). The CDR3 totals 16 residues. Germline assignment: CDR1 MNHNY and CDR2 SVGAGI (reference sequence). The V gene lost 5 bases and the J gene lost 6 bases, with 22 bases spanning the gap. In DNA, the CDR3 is TGTGCCAGCAGTGCCCAACACGATTACAGGGTACATGGCTACACCTTC. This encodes CASSAQHDYRVHGYTF.

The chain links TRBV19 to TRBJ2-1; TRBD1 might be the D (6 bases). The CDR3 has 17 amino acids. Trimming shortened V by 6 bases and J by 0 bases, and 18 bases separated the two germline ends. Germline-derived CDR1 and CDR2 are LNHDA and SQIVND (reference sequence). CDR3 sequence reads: CASSPTGRGRSYNEQFF. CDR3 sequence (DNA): TGTGCCAGTAGCCCGACAGGAAGGGGACGCTCCTACAATGAGCAGTTCTTC.

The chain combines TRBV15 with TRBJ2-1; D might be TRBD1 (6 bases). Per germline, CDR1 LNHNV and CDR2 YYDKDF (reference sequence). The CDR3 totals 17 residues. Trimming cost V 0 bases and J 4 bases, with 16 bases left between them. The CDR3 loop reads CATSREGAGELYNEQFF. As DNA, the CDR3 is TGTGCCACCAGCAGAGAGGGGGCGGGTGAACTTTACAATGAGCAGTTCTTC.